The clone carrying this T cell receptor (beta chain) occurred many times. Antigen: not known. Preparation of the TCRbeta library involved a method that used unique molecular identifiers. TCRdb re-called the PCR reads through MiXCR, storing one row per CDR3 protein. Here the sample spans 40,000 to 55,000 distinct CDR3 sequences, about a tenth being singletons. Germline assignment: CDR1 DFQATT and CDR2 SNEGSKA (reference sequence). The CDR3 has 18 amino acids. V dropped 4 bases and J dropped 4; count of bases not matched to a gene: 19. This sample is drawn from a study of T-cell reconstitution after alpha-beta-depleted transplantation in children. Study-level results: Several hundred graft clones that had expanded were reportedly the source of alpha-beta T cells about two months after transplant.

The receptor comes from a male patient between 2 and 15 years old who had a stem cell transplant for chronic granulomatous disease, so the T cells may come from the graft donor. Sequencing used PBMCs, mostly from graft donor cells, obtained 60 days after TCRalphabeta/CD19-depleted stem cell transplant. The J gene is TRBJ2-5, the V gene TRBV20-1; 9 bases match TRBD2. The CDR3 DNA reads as TGCAGTGCTAACTCGGGACTAGCAGACTACAGAGGGGGAGAGACCCAGTACTTC. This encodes CSANSGLADYRGGETQYF.